This TCR beta chain was sequenced for a study of blood T cell repertoires in COVID-19. In germline, CDR1 is LNHDA, CDR2 SQIVND (reference sequence). J lost 0 bases, V lost 6 bases, and 8 bases had no gene match. This CDR3 is built from 15 residues. Assay: immunoSEQ multiplex PCR; the TCRdb copy retains only in-frame clones and omits some. The repertoire holds around 75,000 clones, with 70% to 90% as singletons. Many counts were recorded for this clone. Sequencing used peripheral blood. This receptor was identified in a man in his sixties or seventies with active COVID-19. The J gene is TRBJ2-7, the V gene TRBV19; TRBD2 aligns across 7 bases. The CDR3 reads CASRPGGGSSYEQYF. Here the CDR3 DNA reads TGTGCCAGTAGGCCTGGAGGCGGGAGCTCCTACGAGCAGTACTTC.